These T cell receptor beta chains were read from a single sample in a study of cytomegalovirus exposure and HLA in healthy donors. Repertoires were generated with immunoSEQ multiplex PCR, while TCRdb's copy carries only in-frame clones and drops some. This table has over 200,000 clones, about 81% appearing once. The sample taken for sequencing was PBMCs. These receptor sequences come from a woman between 35 and 50 years old in good health and CMV-seropositive. CDR3s include the opening cysteine and the closing phenylalanine or tryptophan. A D gene is named only where the DNA matches it firmly. A clone size is listed for some rows: how often the clone was seen (once, few, many), or a class if it is expanded.

D gene	CDR3 length	V gene	J gene	clone size	CDR3 protein	CDR3 DNA
NA	15	TRBV1	TRBJ2-7	NA	CTSHGEDRVKGEQYF	TGCACCAGCCACGGGGAGGACAGGGTTAAAGGAGAGCAGTACTTC
NA	16	TRBV7-8	TRBJ2-5	NA	CASSLERWGVGETQYF	TGTGCCAGCAGCTTAGAGCGGTGGGGGGTCGGGGAGACCCAGTACTTC
TRBD1	12	TRBV4-1	TRBJ1-1	NA	CASSTRQGEAFF	TGCGCCAGCAGCACTCGACAGGGTGAAGCTTTCTTT
NA	15	TRBV5-4	TRBJ2-7	NA	CASSLTGPPSYEQYF	TGTGCCAGCAGCTTGACAGGCCCCCCTTCCTACGAGCAGTACTTC
NA	13	TRBV19	TRBJ1-2	once	CASSVRGNYGYTF	TGTGCCAGTAGTGTCAGGGGTAACTATGGCTACACCTTC
NA	13	TRBV19	TRBJ2-7	NA	CASSITGSYEQYF	TGTGCCAGTAGTATTACAGGGTCCTACGAGCAGTACTTC
TRBD1	15	TRBV6-6	TRBJ2-7	NA	CASSFLGQGAWEQYF	TGTGCCAGCAGCTTTCTGGGACAGGGGGCCTGGGAGCAGTACTTC
NA	15	TRBV5-1	TRBJ2-7	NA	CASSLNLQGTDEQYF	TGCGCCAGCAGCTTAAACCTACAGGGTACCGACGAGCAGTACTTC
TRBD1	12	TRBV19	TRBJ2-1	NA	CASSVDRNEQFF	TGTGCCAGTAGTGTGGACAGGAATGAGCAGTTCTTC
NA	16	TRBV9	TRBJ2-1	NA	CASSVDETAPTYEQFF	TGTGCCAGCAGCGTAGATGAGACAGCCCCGACGTACGAGCAGTTCTTC
NA	15	TRBV6-5	TRBJ2-4	once	CASRAGQTVKNIQYF	TGTGCCAGCAGAGCCGGACAGACGGTCAAAAACATTCAGTACTTC
NA	14	TRBV4-2	TRBJ1-1	NA	CASSQVAVNTEAFF	TGTGCCAGCAGCCAAGTCGCGGTGAACACTGAAGCTTTCTTT
TRBD1	15	TRBV10-3	TRBJ1-1	few	CAISTGTGRNTEAFF	TGTGCCATCAGCACCGGGACAGGGAGGAACACTGAAGCTTTCTTT
NA	14	TRBV30	TRBJ2-7	NA	CAWSVGRGGYEQYF	TGTGCCTGGAGTGTAGGTAGGGGGGGATACGAGCAGTACTTC
TRBD1	13	TRBV18	TRBJ2-5	NA	CASSRDSQETQYF	TGTGCCAGCTCACGGGACAGCCAAGAGACCCAGTACTTC
TRBD2	16	TRBV6-1	TRBJ2-1	NA	CASSEGLAGGLNEQFF	TGTGCCAGCAGTGAAGGACTAGCGGGAGGGTTGAATGAGCAGTTCTTC
NA	14	TRBV27	TRBJ1-1	NA	CASSFSGVDTEAFF	TGTGCCAGCAGTTTTTCCGGGGTGGACACTGAAGCTTTCTTT
NA	12	TRBV30	TRBJ2-1	NA	CAWSPSRNEQFF	TGTGCCTGGAGTCCTAGTAGGAATGAGCAGTTCTTC
NA	16	TRBV27	TRBJ2-6	NA	CASSPRRSPGANVLTF	TGTGCCAGCAGTCCCCGGAGGTCCCCCGGGGCCAACGTCCTGACTTTC
NA	15	TRBV7-9	TRBJ2-5	NA	CASSLTGGEVETQYF	TGTGCCAGCAGCTTGACGGGGGGCGAGGTTGAGACCCAGTACTTC
TRBD2	16	TRBV4-2	TRBJ2-3	NA	CASSQGASGPTDTQYF	TGTGCCAGCAGCCAAGGGGCTAGCGGACCCACAGATACGCAGTATTTT
NA	15	TRBV2	TRBJ1-3	NA	CASSDLPGAGNTIYF	TGTGCCAGCAGTGATTTACCGGGAGCCGGAAACACCATATATTTT
NA	14	TRBV7-9	TRBJ2-2	NA	CASSQKTNTGELFF	TGTGCCAGCAGTCAAAAAACGAACACCGGGGAGCTGTTTTTT
NA	14	TRBV6-5	TRBJ2-3	NA	CASAPGIHTDTQYF	TGTGCCTCGGCGCCGGGGATCCACACAGATACGCAGTATTTT
NA	13	TRBV5-1	TRBJ1-1	NA	CASSPGGRTEAFF	TGCGCCAGCAGTCCTGGGGGGAGGACTGAAGCTTTCTTT
NA	14	TRBV27	TRBJ1-5	NA	CASRDNYSNQPQHF	TGTGCCAGCCGGGACAATTATAGCAATCAGCCCCAGCATTTT
NA	16	TRBV19	TRBJ2-2	NA	CASSFGHLRNSGELFF	TGTGCCAGTAGTTTTGGACACTTAAGGAATTCCGGGGAGCTGTTTTTT
NA	16	TRBV7-2	TRBJ1-4	NA	CASSLGTGFSGEKLFF	TGTGCCAGCAGCTTAGGCACAGGGTTCTCAGGTGAAAAACTGTTTTTT
NA	15	TRBV6-5	TRBJ2-7	NA	CASSYDRDTSYEQYF	TGTGCCAGCAGTTACGACCGGGACACAAGCTACGAGCAGTACTTC
TRBD2	16	TRBV11-3	TRBJ2-2	NA	CASSRGLAGNTGELFF	TGTGCCAGCAGCCGGGGACTAGCGGGGAACACCGGGGAGCTGTTTTTT
NA	16	TRBV29-1	TRBJ1-5	NA	CSVVIGGASSNQPQHF	TGCAGCGTTGTAATCGGAGGGGCGAGTAGCAATCAGCCCCAGCATTTT